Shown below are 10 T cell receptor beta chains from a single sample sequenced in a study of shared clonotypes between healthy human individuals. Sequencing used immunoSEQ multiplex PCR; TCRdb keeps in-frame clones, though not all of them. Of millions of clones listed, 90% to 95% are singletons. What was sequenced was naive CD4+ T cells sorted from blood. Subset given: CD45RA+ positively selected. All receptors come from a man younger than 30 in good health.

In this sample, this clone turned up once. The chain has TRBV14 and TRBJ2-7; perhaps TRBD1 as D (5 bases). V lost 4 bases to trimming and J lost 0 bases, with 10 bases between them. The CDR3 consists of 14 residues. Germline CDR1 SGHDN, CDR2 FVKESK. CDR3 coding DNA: TGTGCCAGCAGCCTCTTCAGGGACTCCTACGAGCAGTACTTC. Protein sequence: CASSLFRDSYEQYF.

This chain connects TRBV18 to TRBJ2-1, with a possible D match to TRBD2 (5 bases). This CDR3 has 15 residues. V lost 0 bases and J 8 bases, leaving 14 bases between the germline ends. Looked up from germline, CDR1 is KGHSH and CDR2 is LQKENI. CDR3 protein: CASSPPRAFGDEQFF. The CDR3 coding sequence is TGTGCCAGCTCACCACCGCGGGCCTTTGGGGATGAGCAGTTCTTC.

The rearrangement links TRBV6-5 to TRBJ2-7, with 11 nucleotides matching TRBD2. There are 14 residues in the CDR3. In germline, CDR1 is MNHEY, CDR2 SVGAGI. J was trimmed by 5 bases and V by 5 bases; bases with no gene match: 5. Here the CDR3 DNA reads TGTGCCAGCAGTCGACTAGCGGGACATGACGAGCAGTACTTC. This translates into CASSRLAGHDEQYF.

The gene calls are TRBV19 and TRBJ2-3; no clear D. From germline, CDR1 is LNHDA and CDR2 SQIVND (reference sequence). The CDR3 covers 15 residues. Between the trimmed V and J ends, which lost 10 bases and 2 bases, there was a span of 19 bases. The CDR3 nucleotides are TGTGCCACCCTAGAGATTGACACTTACACAGATACGCAGTATTTT. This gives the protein CATLEIDTYTDTQYF.

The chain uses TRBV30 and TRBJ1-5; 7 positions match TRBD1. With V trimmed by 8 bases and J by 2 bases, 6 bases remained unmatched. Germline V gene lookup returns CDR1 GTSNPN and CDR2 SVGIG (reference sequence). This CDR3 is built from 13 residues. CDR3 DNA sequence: TGTGCCGGGGGGGACAGCGGCAATCAGCCCCAGCATTTT. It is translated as CAGGDSGNQPQHF. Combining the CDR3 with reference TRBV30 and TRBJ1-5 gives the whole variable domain SQTIHQWPATLVQPVGSPLSLECTVEGTSNPNLYWYRQAAGRGLQLLFYSVGIGQISSEVPQNLSASRPQDRQFILSSKKLLLSDSGFYLCAGGDSGNQPQHFGDGTRLSIL.

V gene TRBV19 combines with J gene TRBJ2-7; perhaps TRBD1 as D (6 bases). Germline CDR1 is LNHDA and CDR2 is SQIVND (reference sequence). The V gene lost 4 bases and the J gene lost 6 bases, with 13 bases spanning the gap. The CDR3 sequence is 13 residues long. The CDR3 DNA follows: TGTGCCAGTAGTACGGGCAGGGGTTTCGAGCAGTACTTC. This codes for CASSTGRGFEQYF.

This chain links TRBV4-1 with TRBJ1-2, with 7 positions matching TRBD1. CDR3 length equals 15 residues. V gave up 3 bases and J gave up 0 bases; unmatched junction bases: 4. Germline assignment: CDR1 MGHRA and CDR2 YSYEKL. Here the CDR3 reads CASSQGTASNYGYTF. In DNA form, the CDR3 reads TGCGCCAGCAGCCAGGGGACAGCCTCTAACTATGGCTACACCTTC.

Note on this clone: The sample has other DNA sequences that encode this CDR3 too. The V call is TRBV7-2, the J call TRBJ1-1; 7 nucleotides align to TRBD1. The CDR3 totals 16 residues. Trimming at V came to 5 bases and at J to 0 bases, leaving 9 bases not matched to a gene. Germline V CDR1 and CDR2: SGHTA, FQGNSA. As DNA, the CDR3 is TGTGCCAGCAGCCCGCGGACAGGAACCATGAACACTGAAGCTTTCTTT. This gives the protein CASSPRTGTMNTEAFF.

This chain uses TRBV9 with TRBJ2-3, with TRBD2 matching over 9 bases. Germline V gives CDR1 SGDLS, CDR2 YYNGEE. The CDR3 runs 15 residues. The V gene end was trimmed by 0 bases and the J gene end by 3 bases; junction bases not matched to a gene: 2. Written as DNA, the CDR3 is TGTGCCAGCAGCGTAGAAACTAGCGGGACAGATACGCAGTATTTT. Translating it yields CASSVETSGTDTQYF. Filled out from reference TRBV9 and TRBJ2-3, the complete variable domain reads DSGVTQTPKHLITATGQRVTLRCSPRSGDLSVYWYQQSLDQGLQFLIQYYNGEERAKGNILERFSAQQFPDLHSELNLSSLELGDSALYFCASSVETSGTDTQYFGPGTRLTVL.

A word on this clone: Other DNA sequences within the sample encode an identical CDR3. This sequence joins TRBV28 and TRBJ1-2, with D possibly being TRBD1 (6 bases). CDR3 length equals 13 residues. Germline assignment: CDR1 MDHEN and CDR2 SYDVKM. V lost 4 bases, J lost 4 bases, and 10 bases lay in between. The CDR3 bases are TGTGCCAGCAGTTCGACAGGAGGCTATGGCTACACCTTC. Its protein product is CASSSTGGYGYTF.